This TCR beta chain was sequenced for a study of T-cell memory formation after mild COVID-19. Background on the study: Clusters were largely donor specific. Broader study findings: Whereas later expanders leaned CD4+, clones contracting day 15 to 85 showed a balanced CD4/CD8 makeup. SARS-CoV-2 specificity was not confirmed for second-wave clones peaking on day 37.

Notes on this clonotype: Its antigen is as yet unknown.

Germline V CDR1 and CDR2: DFQATT, SNEGSKA (reference sequence). V lost 6 bases to trimming and J lost 5 bases; unmatched junction nucleotides: 2. The CDR3 runs 12 residues. With constant-segment primers, 5'RACE yielded cDNA libraries of TCR alpha and TCR beta that carried sample barcodes and UMIs. TCRdb reprocessed the 5' RACE reads with MiXCR, giving one entry per CDR3 protein. There are roughly 620,000 distinct CDR3 sequences in the sample; roughly 18% occur only once, and approximately 12% lies in the top ten. The rearrangement links TRBV20-1 to TRBJ2-1; 9 nucleotides match TRBD2. The clonotype was recovered from an adult woman who had mild COVID-19 (a few samples of this study predate the infection). Cell type and time point are not known. The sequencing sample was made of PBMCs or a T cell subset sorted from them (not recorded which). The CDR3 DNA reads TGCAGTGCACGGACTAGCGACAATGAGCAGTTCTTC. Amino acids: CSARTSDNEQFF.